This is a list of T cell receptor beta chains from one sample in a study of blood T cell repertoires in COVID-19. Some clones are missing from TCRdb's copy, which holds only in-frame ones; the method was immunoSEQ multiplex PCR. The data contain roughly 160,000 clones, about 85% of them singletons. The material sequenced was peripheral blood. These receptors were taken from a man aged 55 to 70 with acute or convalescent COVID-19. Each CDR3 is given with its conserved first and last residue. D genes are given only for firm matches. Clone size appears in some rows only: once, few, many, or a class for an expanded clone.

>TRBV5-4|NA|NA|TRBJ1-2
CASSFMSNYGYTF
TGTGCCAGCAGCTTCATGAGTAACTATGGCTACACCTTC
>TRBV7-2|NA|NA|TRBJ2-4
CASNFPGDIQYF
TGTGCCAGCAACTTCCCAGGGGACATTCAGTACTTC
>TRBV30|NA|TRBD1|TRBJ2-3
CAWGPPGTGLDTQYF
TGTGCCTGGGGCCCGCCCGGGACAGGGTTAGATACGCAGTATTTT
>TRBV3-1/TRBV3-2|NA|TRBD1|TRBJ1-2
CASSHGQGASGYTF
TGTGCCAGCAGCCACGGACAGGGGGCGTCGGGCTACACCTTC
>TRBV15|NA|TRBD2|TRBJ2-5
CATSRHRLAGGGETQYF
TGTGCCACCAGCAGGCACCGACTAGCGGGAGGGGGAGAGACCCAGTACTTC
>TRBV4-3|NA|TRBD2|TRBJ2-1
CASSQEWPSGWEFF
TGCGCCAGCAGCCAAGAATGGCCTAGCGGGTGGGAGTTCTTC
>TRBV7-8|once|NA|TRBJ2-2
CASSPRALANTGELFF
TGTGCCAGCAGCCCGCGGGCCCTCGCGAACACCGGGGAGCTGTTTTTT
>TRBV14|NA|NA|TRBJ1-2
CASSQVIPRLGYTF
TGTGCCAGCAGCCAAGTGATACCCAGGCTTGGCTACACCTTC
>TRBV19|NA|TRBD1|TRBJ1-1
CASSINRQGDTEAFF
TGTGCCAGTAGTATTAACAGGCAGGGGGACACTGAAGCTTTCTTT
>TRBV27|few|TRBD1|TRBJ2-7
CASSLLTGDYEQYF
TGTGCCAGCAGTTTATTGACAGGGGACTACGAGCAGTACTTC
>TRBV5-1|NA|NA|TRBJ1-1
CASSLNRGQTNTEAFF
TGCGCCAGCAGCCTAAACCGAGGACAGACGAACACTGAAGCTTTCTTT
>TRBV5-8|once|TRBD1|TRBJ1-6
CASSLASGGNSPLHF
TGTGCCAGCAGCTTGGCCTCAGGGGGGAATTCACCCCTCCACTTT
>TRBV24-1|NA|TRBD2|TRBJ2-3
CATSVAGAIDTQYF
TGTGCCACCAGTGTAGCGGGAGCAATAGATACGCAGTATTTT
>TRBV7-2|NA|NA|TRBJ2-1
CASSLFAGASYNEQFF
TGTGCCAGCAGCCTATTCGCAGGGGCGTCCTACAATGAGCAGTTCTTC
>TRBV4-1|NA|TRBD1|TRBJ1-1
CASSLRAPGQGGTEAFF
TGCGCCAGCAGCCTCAGAGCGCCGGGACAGGGGGGCACTGAAGCTTTCTTT
>TRBV7-3|NA|TRBD2|TRBJ2-2
CASSSIPSGSPRELFF
TGTGCCAGCAGCTCCATCCCGAGCGGGAGCCCCCGGGAGCTGTTTTTT
>TRBV29-1|NA|NA|TRBJ1-1
CSVAPTLNTEAFF
TGCAGCGTGGCCCCCACATTGAACACTGAAGCTTTCTTT
>TRBV5-1|NA|NA|TRBJ1-3
CASSLDATGSFGNTIYF
TGCGCCAGCAGCTTGGACGCGACTGGCTCCTTTGGAAACACCATATATTTT
>TRBV5-8|NA|TRBD1|TRBJ1-2
CASSFRTLGQATYGYTF
TGTGCCAGCAGCTTTCGTACGTTAGGACAGGCCACCTATGGCTACACCTTC
>TRBV30|NA|NA|TRBJ1-5
CAWSEWRSFNQPQHF
TGTGCCTGGAGTGAGTGGCGGTCCTTCAATCAGCCCCAGCATTTT
>TRBV7-9|few|NA|TRBJ2-7
CASSSHPYEQYF
TGTGCCAGCAGCTCACACCCTTACGAGCAGTACTTC
>TRBV5-4|NA|TRBD2|TRBJ2-1
CASSLGGLAGNEQFF
TGTGCCAGCAGCCTCGGAGGACTAGCCGGTAATGAGCAGTTCTTC
>TRBV7-8|NA|NA|TRBJ1-2
CASSLMRGFIGYTF
TGTGCCAGCAGCCTTATGCGGGGGTTTATCGGCTACACCTTC
>TRBV4-3|NA|TRBD1|TRBJ2-7
CASSQDPRQGVYEQYF
TGCGCCAGCAGCCAAGATCCAAGACAGGGGGTCTACGAGCAGTACTTC
>TRBV12-5|NA|NA|TRBJ1-4
CASGSRQDATNEKLFF
TGTGCTAGTGGTTCACGACAGGATGCAACTAATGAAAAACTGTTTTTT
>TRBV5-6|NA|NA|TRBJ2-1
CASTSLSSYNEQFF
TGTGCCAGCACTAGCCTTTCCTCCTACAATGAGCAGTTCTTC
>TRBV19|NA|TRBD2|TRBJ2-2
CASRETSGSTGELFF
TGTGCCAGTAGGGAGACTAGCGGGAGTACCGGGGAGCTGTTTTTT
>TRBV19|few|TRBD1|TRBJ1-6
CASGGQVRSPLHF
TGTGCCAGTGGCGGACAGGTCAGGTCACCCCTCCACTTT
>TRBV7-2|few|TRBD1|TRBJ1-2
CASRRPGTGTYGYTF
TGTGCCAGCAGACGTCCCGGGACAGGGACCTATGGCTACACCTTC
>TRBV27|once|NA|TRBJ1-5
CASGWGGDQPQHF
TGTGCCAGCGGTTGGGGGGGTGATCAGCCCCAGCATTTT
>TRBV10-3|NA|NA|TRBJ2-3
CAISSTGSSTDTQYF
TGTGCCATCAGTTCAACAGGGAGTAGCACAGATACGCAGTATTTT
>TRBV19|NA|NA|TRBJ1-1
CASSNARALPEAFF
TGTGCCAGTAGTAACGCCAGGGCCCTTCCTGAAGCTTTCTTT
>TRBV5-1|NA|NA|TRBJ1-2
CASSLNAGSNYGYTF
TGCGCCAGCAGCTTGAACGCAGGATCTAACTATGGCTACACCTTC
>TRBV28|once|NA|TRBJ1-6
CASSSGIAVQALHF
TGTGCCAGCAGTTCGGGAATCGCCGTCCAGGCCCTCCACTTT
>TRBV29-1|NA|NA|TRBJ1-2
CSVVTVNYGYTF
TGCAGCGTAGTGACAGTAAACTATGGCTACACCTTC
>TRBV12-3/TRBV12-4|NA|NA|TRBJ1-2
CASSFSAGGYTF
TGTGCCAGCAGTTTTAGCGCTGGGGGCTACACCTTC
>TRBV6-5|NA|NA|TRBJ2-6
CASSYGQTGANVLTF
TGTGCCAGCAGCTACGGCCAAACTGGGGCCAACGTCCTGACTTTC
>TRBV2|NA|TRBD2|TRBJ2-3
CAAGGGTDTQYF
TGTGCCGCGGGGGGCGGGACAGATACGCAGTATTTT
>TRBV30|once|TRBD1|TRBJ1-2
CAWSVRTGAGYTF
TGTGCCTGGAGTGTAAGGACAGGGGCTGGCTACACCTTC
>TRBV5-1|NA|TRBD1|TRBJ1-5
CASSQTGIQPQHF
TGCGCCAGCAGCCAGACAGGGATTCAGCCCCAGCATTTT
>TRBV30|NA|NA|TRBJ1-2
CAYEDNPTGYTF
TGTGCCTATGAGGACAACCCGACGGGCTACACCTTC
>TRBV6-5|NA|NA|TRBJ1-4
CASREGRGYSEKLFF
TGTGCCAGCAGGGAGGGCCGGGGGTACAGTGAAAAACTGTTTTTT
>TRBV4-1|NA|TRBD2|TRBJ2-1
CATALTSGGYNEQFF
TGCGCCACCGCACTGACTAGCGGGGGATACAATGAGCAGTTCTTC
>TRBV27|NA|TRBD1|TRBJ1-1
CASSLQGANTEAFF
TGTGCCAGCAGTTTACAGGGGGCGAACACTGAAGCTTTCTTT
>TRBV19|once|TRBD1|TRBJ1-1
CASSDRGTGTEAFF
TGTGCCAGTTCGGACAGGGGGACGGGGACTGAAGCTTTCTTT
>TRBV6-5|once|NA|TRBJ2-2
CASSYERNTGELFF
TGTGCCAGCAGTTACGAGCGGAACACCGGGGAGCTGTTTTTT
>TRBV4-3|NA|TRBD2|TRBJ2-1
CASSRVAGGNNEQFF
TGCGCCAGCAGCCGAGTAGCGGGAGGGAACAATGAGCAGTTCTTC
>TRBV6-5|NA|TRBD1|TRBJ2-2
CASSRQGMGTGELFF
TGTGCCAGCAGTCGACAGGGAATGGGTACCGGGGAGCTGTTTTTT
>TRBV24-1|NA|NA|TRBJ1-4
CATSDLTEKLFF
TGTGCCACCAGTGACTTAACAGAAAAACTGTTTTTT
>TRBV25-1|NA|NA|TRBJ1-6
CASSDPLRGYNSPLHF
TGTGCCAGCAGTGATCCCTTAAGGGGTTATAATTCACCCCTCCACTTT
>TRBV11-3|NA|NA|TRBJ2-5
CASSARTGYQETQYF
TGTGCCAGCAGCGCGCGGACGGGGTACCAAGAGACCCAGTACTTC
>TRBV29-1|NA|TRBD1|TRBJ2-5
CSVAGGTGETQYF
TGCAGCGTTGCAGGGGGCACCGGGGAGACCCAGTACTTC
>TRBV6-1|NA|NA|TRBJ1-2
CASSEGAVYGYTF
TGTGCCAGCAGTGAAGGAGCGGTCTATGGCTACACCTTC
>TRBV6-4|NA|NA|TRBJ1-6
CASSDGGAPLHF
TGTGCCAGCAGTGACGGGGGGGCACCCCTCCACTTT
>TRBV12-5|NA|NA|TRBJ2-7
CASGLASGPGARSSYEQYF
TGTGCTAGTGGTTTGGCTTCCGGCCCGGGAGCCCGGAGCTCCTACGAGCAGTACTTC